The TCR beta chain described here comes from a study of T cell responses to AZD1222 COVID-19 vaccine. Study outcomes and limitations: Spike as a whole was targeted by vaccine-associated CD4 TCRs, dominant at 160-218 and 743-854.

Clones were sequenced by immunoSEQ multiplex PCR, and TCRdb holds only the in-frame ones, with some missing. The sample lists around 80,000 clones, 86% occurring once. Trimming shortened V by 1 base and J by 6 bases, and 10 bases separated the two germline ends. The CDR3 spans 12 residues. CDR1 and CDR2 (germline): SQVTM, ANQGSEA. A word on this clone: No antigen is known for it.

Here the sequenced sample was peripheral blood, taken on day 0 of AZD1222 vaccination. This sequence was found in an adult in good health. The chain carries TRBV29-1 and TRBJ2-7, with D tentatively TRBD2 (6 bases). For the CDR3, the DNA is TGCAGCGTTGAAGGACTAGTGAGCGAGCAGTACTTC. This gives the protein CSVEGLVSEQYF.